This TCR beta chain was profiled in a study of T cell responses to AZD1222 COVID-19 vaccine. General observations from the study: Donor demographics were predominantly white British with a female majority; clonal diversity may be underestimated. Spike-wide coverage was observed for vaccine-associated CD4 TCRs, with dominant responses at 160-218 and 743-854. Repertoire sampling happened only post peak T cell response.

The V end was cut by 2 bases, the J end by 0 bases, with 7 bases between. The CDR3 runs 14 residues. Germline V CDR1 and CDR2: MDHEN, SYDVKM. For this clone: What it binds is not known.

Profiled with immunoSEQ multiplex PCR; TCRdb holds only in-frame clones, not every one. This sample has about 150,000 clones, with roughly 90% found just once. This TCR was recovered from an adult in good health. The chain recombines TRBV28 with TRBJ1-2; D perhaps matches TRBD1 (6 bases). This specimen was peripheral blood, taken on day 0 of AZD1222 vaccination. Written as DNA, the CDR3 is TGTGCCAGCAGTTTAGAGGGGGCTAACTATGGCTACACCTTC. This translates into CASSLEGANYGYTF.